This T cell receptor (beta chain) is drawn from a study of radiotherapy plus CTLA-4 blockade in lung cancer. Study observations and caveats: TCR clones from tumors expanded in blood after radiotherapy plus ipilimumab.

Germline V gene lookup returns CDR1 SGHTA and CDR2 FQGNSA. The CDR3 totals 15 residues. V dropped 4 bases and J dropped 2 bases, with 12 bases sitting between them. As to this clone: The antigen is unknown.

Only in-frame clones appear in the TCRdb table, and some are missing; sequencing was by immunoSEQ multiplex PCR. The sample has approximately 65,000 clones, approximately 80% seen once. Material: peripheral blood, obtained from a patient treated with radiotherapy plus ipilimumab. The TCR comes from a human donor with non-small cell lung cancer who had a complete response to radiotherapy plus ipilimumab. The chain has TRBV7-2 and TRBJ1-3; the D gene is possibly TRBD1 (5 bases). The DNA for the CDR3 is TGTGCCAGCAGCTCAGACAGATCCCCTGGAAACACCATATATTTT. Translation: CASSSDRSPGNTIYF.